Sequencing of this T cell receptor (beta chain) was carried out in a study of control samples from healthy donors and cancer patients (TCRdb year 2020). In regard to this clone: This receptor's antigen is unknown. Per-nucleotide qualities are absent, and no much larger clonotype sits a single base away.

The library was produced with the immunoSEQ multiplex PCR assay. In TCRdb, the immuneACCESS table is reduced to in-frame sequences with V and J assigned. These tables do not hold every clone; where another copy was compared, an unresolved V gene accounts for under half, and the others remain unexplained. The sample yields 350,000 to 450,000 clones; more than 80% were counted once. The top ten clonotypes cover 5% to 8% of the sample. In the germline V gene, CDR1 corresponds to SGHRS and CDR2 to YFSETQ. The V end loses 5 bases and the J end loses 1 base, and a stretch of 12 bases separates them. Spanning cysteine to phenylalanine, the CDR3 consists of 14 amino acids. The retained sequence is limited to the CDR3, 42 bases, with the frame set at the first base.

The V and J segments used are TRBV5-1 and TRBJ1-2; the D gene lacks a confident call. Sequencing input: PBMCs. This TCR derives from a man aged 40-49 years with head and neck cancer. The CDR3 region reads CASSLQEGNYGYTF. The bases are TGCGCCAGCAGTCTGCAGGAGGGTAACTATGGCTACACCTTC.